A selection of T cell receptor beta chains follows, all from one sample in a study of CD8 T cells in Susac syndrome. TCRdb reprocessed the immunoSEQ multiplex PCR reads via MiXCR and lists one record per CDR3 protein. The data hold some 200,000 distinct CDR3 sequences, with about 94% observed a single time. The sample taken for sequencing was CD8+ T cells from PBMCs. Receptors originate from a human donor with multiple sclerosis. CDR3s include the opening cysteine and the closing phenylalanine or tryptophan. D genes are given only for firm matches. Clone sizes are given selectively: once, few, many, or a class where the clone is expanded.

J gene	clone size	CDR3 length	V gene	D gene	CDR3 DNA	CDR3 protein
TRBJ2-1	.	16	TRBV4-3	.	TGCGCCAGCAGCCAGAACCCAGGGGACCCCTACAATGAGCAGTTCTTC	CASSQNPGDPYNEQFF
TRBJ1-1	.	13	TRBV6-5	.	TGTGCCAGCCAACCCGGCCGGGGAACTGAAGCTTTCTTT	CASQPGRGTEAFF
TRBJ2-3	.	18	TRBV9	.	TGTGCCAGCAGCGTCGCCGGGAGAGAGGGCACCCGCACAGATACGCAGTATTTT	CASSVAGREGTRTDTQYF
TRBJ1-5	.	12	TRBV6-8	.	TGTGCCAGCCGGGGGCCGGGTCAGCCCCAGCATTTT	CASRGPGQPQHF
TRBJ2-3	.	16	TRBV13	TRBD1	TGTGCCAGCAGCTCAAAACAGGGGGCGGTGACAGATACGCAGTATTTT	CASSSKQGAVTDTQYF
TRBJ1-2	once	15	TRBV2	.	TGTGCCATTAAGGTCTTGGCGGGGGAAGGCTATGGCTACACCTTC	CAIKVLAGEGYGYTF
TRBJ1-2	.	12	TRBV6-2/TRBV6-3	.	TGTGCCAGCAGTTACTCCCCCGGTGGCGGATCCTTC	CASSYSPGGGSF
TRBJ2-6	.	14	TRBV20-1	.	TGCAGTGCTAGCGGGACCTCTGGGGCCAACGTCCTGACTTTC	CSASGTSGANVLTF
TRBJ2-3	.	13	TRBV7-9	.	TGTGCCAGCAGCCAGAGACTTACAGATACGCAGTATTTT	CASSQRLTDTQYF
TRBJ1-2	once	13	TRBV15	.	TGTGCCACCAGCCCAGGACAGAACTATGGCTACACCTTC	CATSPGQNYGYTF
TRBJ2-1	.	18	TRBV7-9	TRBD2	TGTGCCAGCAGACAAGGGGTTAGCGGGGGGAGCTCCTACAATGAGCAGTTCTTC	CASRQGVSGGSSYNEQFF
TRBJ1-1	.	14	TRBV19	.	TGTGCCAGTAGCCCATCGGGGGGCGCCTCTGAAGCTTTCTTT	CASSPSGGASEAFF
TRBJ2-2	.	17	TRBV20-1	.	TGCAGTGCCATTAAACCGGGACCTCGATCCCGTACCGGGGAGCTGTTTTTT	CSAIKPGPRSRTGELFF
TRBJ2-1	.	15	TRBV6-5	.	TGTGCCAGCAGTTACGGTGGGGGAGACTACAATGAGCAGTTCTTC	CASSYGGGDYNEQFF
TRBJ2-7	.	13	TRBV5-5	.	TGTGCCAGCAGCTTGGGACAGTTCTACGAGCAGTACTTC	CASSLGQFYEQYF
TRBJ2-1	.	15	TRBV13	TRBD2	TGTGCCAGCAGCTCCGCTCCTAGCGGGGGAGATGAGCAGTTCTTC	CASSSAPSGGDEQFF
TRBJ2-7	.	12	TRBV20-1	.	TGCAGTGTTGTAGGGGTTTCCTACGAGCAGTACTTC	CSVVGVSYEQYF
TRBJ1-2	.	14	TRBV30	.	TGTGCCTGGGGGTACGGGCTTCAAGGGTATGGCTACACCTTC	CAWGYGLQGYGYTF
TRBJ2-2	.	11	TRBV19	.	TGTGCCAGTAGGTTCACCGGGGAGCTGTTTTTT	CASRFTGELFF
TRBJ2-3	.	16	TRBV12-3/TRBV12-4	TRBD2	TGTGCCAGCAGTTCCAGCGGGGGCGGGGGCACAGATACGCAGTATTTT	CASSSSGGGGTDTQYF
TRBJ1-2	.	14	TRBV9	.	TGTGCCAGCTCCGCGGCAGGGGCTAACTATGGCTACACCTTC	CASSAAGANYGYTF
TRBJ2-6	.	18	TRBV6-1	.	TGTGCCAGCATCGAACGGGACCAAGATACCTCTGGGGCCAACGTCCTGACTTTC	CASIERDQDTSGANVLTF
TRBJ2-2	.	15	TRBV7-7	.	TGTGCTAGCAGCTTTGGTGGCGAGGGGACCGGGGAGCTGTTTTTT	CASSFGGEGTGELFF
TRBJ2-7	.	16	TRBV28	.	TGTGCCAGCAACCACCCCACTAGAGACTTCTCCTACGAGCAGTACTTC	CASNHPTRDFSYEQYF
TRBJ2-6	.	18	TRBV20-1	TRBD2	TGCAGTGCTAGAGATCGAGCGGAAGCGGGAGGGCCGGCCAACGTCCTGACTTTC	CSARDRAEAGGPANVLTF
TRBJ2-2	.	17	TRBV15	TRBD2	TGTGCCACCAGCAGGGGAGGGCGAGGGTCCAACACCGGGGAGCTGTTTTTT	CATSRGGRGSNTGELFF
TRBJ1-2	.	11	TRBV20-1	.	TGCAGTGCCAGGACACCTTATGGCTACACCTTC	CSARTPYGYTF
TRBJ1-2	.	14	TRBV7-9	.	TGTGCCAGCAGCTTAGTGGGGGCCTACTATGGCTACACCTTC	CASSLVGAYYGYTF
TRBJ2-5	.	14	TRBV12-3/TRBV12-4	.	TGTGCCAGCAATTCATGGGGCAGGGTAGAGACCCAGTACTTC	CASNSWGRVETQYF
TRBJ2-1	.	17	TRBV12-3/TRBV12-4	TRBD2	TGTGCCAGCAGTTTAAGGACTAGCGGGTTTTCCTACAATGAGCAGTTCTTC	CASSLRTSGFSYNEQFF
TRBJ1-4	.	12	TRBV5-4	.	TGTGCCAGCAGCAGTACAGGGGAAAAACTGTTTTTT	CASSSTGEKLFF
TRBJ1-5	.	14	TRBV2	.	TGTGCCAGCAGTGTGCATTCCGTGGGCCAGCCCCAGCATTTT	CASSVHSVGQPQHF
TRBJ1-1	.	17	TRBV7-8	.	TGTGCCAGCAGCTTAGGGGCCGGCGGGGGCATGGACACTGAAGCTTTCTTT	CASSLGAGGGMDTEAFF
TRBJ2-5	.	11	TRBV25-1	.	TGTGCCAGCGATTCCCTGGAGACCCAGTACTTC	CASDSLETQYF
TRBJ2-1	.	15	TRBV24-1	TRBD2	TGTGCCACCAGTGATTTGGAGCGGGGGGTGAATGAGCAGTTCTTC	CATSDLERGVNEQFF
TRBJ2-7	once	13	TRBV29-1	TRBD2	TGCAGCTTCAGACTAGCGGGGTACTACGAGCAGTACTTC	CSFRLAGYYEQYF
TRBJ1-3	.	15	TRBV19	.	TGTGCCAGCACCGTGGGGGATCTCTCTGGAAACACCATATATTTT	CASTVGDLSGNTIYF
TRBJ2-6	.	15	TRBV5-6	.	TGTGCCAGCAGCTTGGAAAGGACTGGGGCCAACGTCCTGACTTTC	CASSLERTGANVLTF
TRBJ2-3	once	14	TRBV11-3	TRBD1	TGTGCCAGCAGCCTCAGGGGGCGCACAGATACGCAGTATTTT	CASSLRGRTDTQYF
TRBJ2-3	.	17	TRBV20-1	TRBD2	TGCAGTGCTAGACTTCGACTAGCGATCCCTGGCCCAGATACGCAGTATTTT	CSARLRLAIPGPDTQYF
TRBJ2-5	.	13	TRBV7-3	.	TGTGCCAGCAGCTTAACGGACTCCTCAGCCCAGTACTTC	CASSLTDSSAQYF
TRBJ1-3	.	15	TRBV2	TRBD1	TGTGCCAGCAGTGAACAGGGGGGCTCTGGAAACACCATATATTTT	CASSEQGGSGNTIYF
TRBJ2-7	once	14	TRBV4-1	.	TGCGCCAGCAGCCAAATAAAGGGGAACGACGAGCAGTACTTC	CASSQIKGNDEQYF
TRBJ2-7	once	15	TRBV2	.	TGTGCCAGCAGTACCTCCCGGGACTTAAACTACGAGCAGTACTTC	CASSTSRDLNYEQYF